In this sample, the clone carrying this T cell receptor (beta chain) turned up many times. The antigen is undetermined. The sample comes from a study of T cells in Graves' hyperthyroidism and ophthalmopathy. Diagnoses rested on clinical symptoms, serum thyroxine and TRAb, thyroid ultrasound and orbital computed tomography. Germline CDR1 is SNHLY and CDR2 is FYNNEI. The V end lost 4 bases, the J end lost 7 bases, and 20 bases lay between the germline ends. The CDR3 has 17 residues. Amplification of TCR beta CDR3 regions was performed using RNA transcripts as template. The TCR CDR3 first-round RT-PCR relied on the HTBI primer set. Using its own MiXCR run on the multiplex PCR reads, TCRdb lists one record per CDR3 protein. The table shows approximately 400,000 distinct CDR3 sequences, with 15% to 20% occurring only once. Whole-study results and caveats: With a median lead of around 6.7 months before onset, the model predicted ophthalmopathy.

The chain uses TRBV2 and TRBJ1-6; D is possibly TRBD1 (5 bases). This receptor was taken from a man between 18 and 35 years old with Graves' ophthalmopathy. The sequencing sample was made of blood. DNA of the CDR3: TGTGCCAGCAGTGGCCCTGAGGGGCTGCTGGGGAATTCACCCCTCCACTTT. As protein: CASSGPEGLLGNSPLHF.